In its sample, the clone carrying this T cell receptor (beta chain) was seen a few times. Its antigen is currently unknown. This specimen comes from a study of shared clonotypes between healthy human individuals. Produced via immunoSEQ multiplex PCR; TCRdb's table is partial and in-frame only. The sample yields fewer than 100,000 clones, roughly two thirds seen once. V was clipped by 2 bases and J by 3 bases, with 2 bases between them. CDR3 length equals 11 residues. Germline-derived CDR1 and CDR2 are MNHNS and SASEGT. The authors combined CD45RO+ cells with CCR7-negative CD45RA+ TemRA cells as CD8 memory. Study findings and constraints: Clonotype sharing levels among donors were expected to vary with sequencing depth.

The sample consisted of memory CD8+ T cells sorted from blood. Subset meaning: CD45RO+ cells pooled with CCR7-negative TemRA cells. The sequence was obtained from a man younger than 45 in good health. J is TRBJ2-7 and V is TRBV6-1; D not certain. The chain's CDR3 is CASSEIYEQYF. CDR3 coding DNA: TGTGCCAGCAGTGAAATCTACGAGCAGTACTTC.